This T cell receptor beta chain derives from a study of beta chain features in type 1 diabetes. The isolated RNA, all of it, was reverse transcribed, so expressed TCRB transcripts were what got sequenced. TCRdb's copy holds only in-frame clones and misses some; the assay was immunoSEQ multiplex PCR. The table includes about 120,000 clones, approximately 16% detected once. In the case of this clone: No antigen is known for it.

Study-wide findings and caveats: TCRB CDR3s from Type 1 diabetes patients were moderately but significantly shorter in all four CD4+ subsets.

Per the germline V gene, CDR1 is SQVTM and CDR2 is ANQGSEA. The CDR3 runs to 13 residues. The sample was central memory CD4+ T cells from blood. The chain combines TRBV29-1 with TRBJ2-3; tentatively, D is TRBD2 (5 bases). This TCR was sampled from a man aged 25 to 40 with type 1 diabetes. Here the CDR3 reads CGVSGSDTDTQYF. CDR3 sequence (DNA): TGCGGAGTATCGGGGTCAGACACAGATACGCAGTATTTT.